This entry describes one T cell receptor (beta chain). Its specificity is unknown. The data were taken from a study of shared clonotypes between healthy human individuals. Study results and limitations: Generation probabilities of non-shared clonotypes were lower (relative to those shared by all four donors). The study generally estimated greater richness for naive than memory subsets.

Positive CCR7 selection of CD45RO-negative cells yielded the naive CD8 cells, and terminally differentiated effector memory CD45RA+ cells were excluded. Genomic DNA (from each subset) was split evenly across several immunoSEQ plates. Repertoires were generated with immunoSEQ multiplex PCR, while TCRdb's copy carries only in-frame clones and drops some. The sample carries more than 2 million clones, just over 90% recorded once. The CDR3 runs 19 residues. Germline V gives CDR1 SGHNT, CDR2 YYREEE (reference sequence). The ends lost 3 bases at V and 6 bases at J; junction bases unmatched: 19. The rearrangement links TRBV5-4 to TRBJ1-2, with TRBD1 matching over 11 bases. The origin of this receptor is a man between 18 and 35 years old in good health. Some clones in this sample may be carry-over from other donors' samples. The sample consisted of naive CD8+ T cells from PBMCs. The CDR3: CASSWGWTGGPLGPNGYTF. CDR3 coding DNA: TGTGCCAGCAGCTGGGGCTGGACAGGGGGCCCCCTTGGCCCTAATGGCTACACCTTC.